One sample yielded the 8 T cell receptor beta chains listed below, sequenced in a study of STAT5B mutations in CD4+ large granular lymphocyte leukemia. Repertoires were generated with immunoSEQ multiplex PCR, while TCRdb's copy carries only in-frame clones and drops some. The sample includes some 23,000 clones, about 79% of them seen just once. The sequencing sample was made of CD4+ T cells from blood buffy coats. These receptors all come from a human donor in good health.

CDR3 in DNA: TGTGCCACTCGGTCGGGACAGGGATTCAGCTACACCTTC. This encodes CATRSGQGFSYTF. The rearrangement links TRBV28 to TRBJ1-2, with 9 bases fitting TRBD1. The CDR3 extends over 13 amino acids. The V and J ends lost 10 bases and 9 bases, in that order; junction bases with no gene match: 12. CDR1 is MDHEN, CDR2 SYDVKM, per germline.

This clone showed up just once. The genes are TRBV5-1 and TRBJ1-3, with D possibly matching TRBD1 (5 bases). Germline CDR1 SGHRS, CDR2 YFSETQ. This CDR3 has 15 residues. Trimming removed 0 bases from V and 1 base from J, with 8 bases in between. The CDR3 sequence is CASSLGDRSGNTIYF. Here the CDR3 DNA reads TGCGCCAGCAGCTTGGGAGACAGATCTGGAAACACCATATATTTT.

This clone was seen just once. This CDR3 reads CASSSPGQGITDTQYF. The CDR3 DNA is TGTGCCAGCAGTTCCCCGGGACAAGGGATCACAGATACGCAGTATTTT. V and J are TRBV6-6 and TRBJ2-3; D is perhaps TRBD1 (6 bases). The germline V and J ends were trimmed by 4 bases and 2 bases, with 16 bases remaining between them. CDR3 size: 16 residues. Germline CDR1 is MNHNY and CDR2 is SVGAGI (reference sequence).

The chain uses TRBV27 and TRBJ1-3; TRBD1 matches at 7 bases. The J segment lost 2 bases and the V segment lost 3 bases, leaving 4 bases of the junction unmatched. The CDR3 sequence is 15 residues long. CDR1 and CDR2 from the germline V gene are MNHEY and SMNVEV (reference sequence). The DNA for the CDR3 is TGTGCCAGCAGTTTCAGGGGGAACACTGGAAACACCATATATTTT. Translation: CASSFRGNTGNTIYF.

The chain combines TRBV27 with TRBJ2-1; 7 bases map to TRBD2. Germline assignment: CDR1 MNHEY and CDR2 SMNVEV (reference sequence). The CDR3 is 15 residues long. The trim removed 2 bases at V and 8 bases at J, leaving 9 bases unmatched. For the CDR3, the DNA is TGTGCCAGCAGTTTAGGGGCTAGCGGCTTCTATGAGCAGTTCTTC. Translated: CASSLGASGFYEQFF.

This clone was picked up a small number of times. The V gene is TRBV5-4, the J gene TRBJ1-2; no clear D gene. The CDR3 runs 12 residues. V lost 7 bases and J lost 5, with 12 bases in between. From germline, CDR1 is SGHNT and CDR2 YYREEE (reference sequence). The CDR3 bases are TGTGCCAGCCGCATTTTGGGTTATGGCTACACCTTC. Its protein is CASRILGYGYTF.

This clone was recorded a few times. The chain links TRBV13 to TRBJ2-1; 8 bases align to TRBD1. V lost 2 bases, J lost 9 bases, and 9 bases stayed unmatched. Germline CDR1 and CDR2: PRHDT and FYEKMQ (reference sequence). This CDR3 region has 15 residues. The CDR3 region has the DNA TGTGCCAGCAGCTTATGGGCGGACAGGGTTGTTGAGCAGTTCTTC. It encodes CASSLWADRVVEQFF.

This clone occurred once. V usage is TRBV14 and J usage is TRBJ2-7; 14 bases are shared with TRBD2. Germline assignment: CDR1 SGHDN and CDR2 FVKESK. J was trimmed by 1 base and V by 5 bases; bases with no gene match: 4. The CDR3 is 16 residues long. CDR3 protein: CASSYGTSGSSYEQYF. The CDR3 DNA follows: TGTGCCAGCAGCTACGGGACTAGCGGGAGTTCCTACGAGCAGTACTTC.